This T cell receptor beta chain was observed in a study of cytotoxic CD8 clonotypes in ibrutinib-treated CLL. The CDR3 has 15 residues. The germline V gene encodes CDR1 SGHNT and CDR2 YYREEE (reference sequence). Trimming stripped 0 bases from V and 0 bases from J, with 9 bases between. TCRdb keeps only in-frame clones here, not all; method: immunoSEQ multiplex PCR. The data contain 20,000 to 30,000 clones, 68% of them singletons. Study conclusions and caveats: Starting clonality was above that of age-matched healthy donors and tracked circulating CD8+ T-cell counts.

This clone was observed a handful of times. Its antigen is still unknown. The material was PBMCs, obtained after 24 months of ibrutinib treatment. The receptor's source is a human donor with chronic lymphocytic leukemia. The gene calls are TRBV5-4 and TRBJ1-1; tentative D call: TRBD1 (5 bases). The CDR3 loop reads CASSLGDYMNTEAFF. Here the CDR3 DNA reads TGTGCCAGCAGCTTGGGGGACTACATGAACACTGAAGCTTTCTTT.